This TCR beta chain was obtained from a study of spatial heterogeneity in lung cancer. Whole-study context: The cohort: around 79 early-stage, untreated non-small cell lung cancer patients. Overall study findings and caveats: Ubiquitous expanded tumor TCRs were observed in blood more at resection than follow-up.

V shed 0 bases, J shed 15 bases, and the junction held 12 bases outside the gene matches. Germline lookup yields CDR1 SNHLY and CDR2 FYNNEI. The CDR3 spans 15 residues. TCRdb itself ran the 5' RACE reads through MiXCR, one entry per CDR3 protein. In the table there are more than 75,000 distinct CDR3 sequences, just under 20% of which are singletons. With regard to this clonotype: Its antigen remains unknown.

Time point here: blood at routine non-recurrence follow-up after resection. The rearrangement uses TRBV2 and TRBJ2-1; 9 positions agree with TRBD2. This clonotype was sampled from a male donor with early-stage non-small cell lung cancer. The starting material was PBMCs, obtained at follow-up. This CDR3 is CASSEALSGSQKGFF. CDR3 DNA sequence: TGTGCCAGCAGTGAAGCGCTTAGCGGGAGCCAGAAAGGGTTCTTC.